The rows below give T cell receptor beta chains drawn from one sample of a study of CD8 T cells in Susac syndrome. TCRdb reanalysed the immunoSEQ multiplex PCR reads using MiXCR and keeps one entry per CDR3 protein. The sample includes 170,000 or so distinct CDR3 sequences, roughly 95% of them seen just once. The source material was CD4+ T cells from PBMCs. The receptors come from a human donor with Susac syndrome. Each CDR3 is given without its conserved first and last residue.

J gene,V gene,CDR3 length,CDR3 protein
TRBJ1-1,TRBV30,11,AWSSQTWSEAF
TRBJ2-7,TRBV2,12,ASSEGQVLYEQY
TRBJ2-5,TRBV7-3,13,ASTPTGQGQETQY
TRBJ2-3,TRBV4-3,12,ASSHEGRTDTQY
TRBJ1-2,TRBV27,12,ASSLEAGKYGYT
TRBJ2-7,TRBV21-1,12,ASTSQRLSYEQY
TRBJ1-1,TRBV20-1,10,SADDRMGEAF
TRBJ2-3,TRBV5-1,14,ASSPALAGETDTQY
TRBJ2-2,TRBV6-2/TRBV6-3,12,ASSFYRKSGELF
TRBJ1-4,TRBV7-9,13,ATWVQGSTNEKLF
TRBJ2-7,TRBV29-1,13,SVGFQGTRLYEQY
TRBJ2-1,TRBV7-2,10,ASSRLANEQF
TRBJ2-7,TRBV5-6,10,ASSFQTYEQY
TRBJ1-1,TRBV30,11,AGRYPSNTEAF
TRBJ1-1,TRBV29-1,8,SVVGQKAF
TRBJ2-5,TRBV28,12,ASRSGGVGETQY
TRBJ2-3,TRBV7-2,14,ASSPRDRGRTNTQY
TRBJ2-3,TRBV12-3/TRBV12-4,14,ASSQIAGLSTDTQY
TRBJ2-5,TRBV20-1,12,SARLAGGGETQY
TRBJ2-5,TRBV24-1,12,ATSDPRPSETQY
TRBJ1-1,TRBV3-1,10,ASSQGRHEAF
TRBJ1-2,TRBV9,11,ASSEEGYYGYT
TRBJ2-3,TRBV7-2,14,ASSRRGRGSTDTQY
TRBJ2-3,TRBV7-2,13,ASSLARQSTDTQY
TRBJ2-5,TRBV12-3/TRBV12-4,12,ASSLASRQETQY
TRBJ2-1,TRBV6-5,14,ASSSGLAEPYNEQF
TRBJ2-1,TRBV19,13,ASSIGLASYNEQF
TRBJ2-7,TRBV30,13,AWTSGATGLHEQY
TRBJ2-1,TRBV7-2,12,ASSLEWRSNEQF
TRBJ2-2,TRBV6-5,13,ASSRLTGRTGELF
TRBJ1-1,TRBV14,13,ASSQGPGEDTEAF
TRBJ2-1,TRBV11-2,11,ASSLFAANEQF
TRBJ2-5,TRBV30,11,AWSVRSHETQY
TRBJ2-3,TRBV29-1,11,SVVVGGTDTQY